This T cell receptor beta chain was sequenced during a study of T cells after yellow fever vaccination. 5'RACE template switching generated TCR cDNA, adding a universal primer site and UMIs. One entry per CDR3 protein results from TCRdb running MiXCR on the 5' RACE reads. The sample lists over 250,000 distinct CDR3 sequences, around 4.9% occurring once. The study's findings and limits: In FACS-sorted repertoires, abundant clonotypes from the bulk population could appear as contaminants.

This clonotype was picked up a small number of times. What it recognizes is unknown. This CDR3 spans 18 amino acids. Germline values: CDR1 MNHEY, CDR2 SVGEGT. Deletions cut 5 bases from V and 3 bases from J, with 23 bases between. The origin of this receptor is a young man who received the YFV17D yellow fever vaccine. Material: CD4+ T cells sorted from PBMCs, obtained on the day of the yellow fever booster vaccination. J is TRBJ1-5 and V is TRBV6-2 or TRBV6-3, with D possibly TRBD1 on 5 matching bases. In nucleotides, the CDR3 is TGTGCCAGCAGTCAGGATCCAGGGTTCCGAAGTTACAATCAGCCCCAGCATTTT. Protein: CASSQDPGFRSYNQPQHF.